The 31 T cell receptor beta chains reported below all come from one sample, sequenced in a study of blood T cells in healthy people across ages. With a J-beta primer mix and a sample-barcoded 5' primer, a second PCR ran about 7 to 12 cycles. TCRdb passed the 5' RACE reads through MiXCR, listing each CDR3 protein once. The sample has hundreds of thousands of distinct CDR3 sequences, roughly 35% seen once; the top ten hold 13%. The sequenced sample was blood. All receptors come from a man younger than 35 in good health.

This chain uses TRBV10-3 with TRBJ2-3, with D possibly called TRBD1 or TRBD2 (6 bases each). The CDR3 is 14 amino acids. The V end lost 7 bases, the J end lost 4 bases, and 15 bases lay between the germline ends. The germline V gene encodes CDR1 ENHRY and CDR2 SYGVKD. DNA for the CDR3: TGTGCCATCACCGACGGGGGCGGGGCAGATACGCAGTATTTT. This codes for CAITDGGGADTQYF.

The V gene is TRBV6-5, the J gene TRBJ2-6; D is possibly TRBD1 (5 bases). Deletions cut 2 bases from V and 3 bases from J, with 11 bases between. CDR1 MNHEY and CDR2 SVGAGI come from the germline V gene. The CDR3 loop spans 16 amino acids. For the CDR3, the DNA is TGTGCCAGCAGTTACCCAGGGCAACGTGGGGCCAACGTCCTGACTTTC. Translating it yields CASSYPGQRGANVLTF.

This clonotype has at least ten counts. The rearrangement links TRBV9 to TRBJ2-7, with D possibly being TRBD2 (5 bases). The CDR3 loop spans 13 amino acids. The V gene lost 0 bases and the J gene lost 7 bases, with 11 bases spanning the gap. The V gene's germline CDR1 is SGDLS and CDR2 YYNGEE. The CDR3 is CASSVESPGEQYF. The CDR3, as DNA: TGTGCCAGCAGCGTAGAATCCCCGGGGGAGCAGTACTTC.

In the case of this clonotype: This may arise from a read error, as a much more abundant clone is one base away. The V call is TRBV7-2, the J call TRBJ2-5; 7 bases align to TRBD1. This CDR3 region has 11 residues. Germline CDR1 and CDR2: SGHTA and FQGNSA. J lost 9 bases, V lost 5 bases, and 3 bases had no gene match. The CDR3 reads CASSNDRAQYF. The CDR3 bases are TGTGCCAGCAGCAACGACAGGGCCCAGTACTTC.

The sample holds a few counts of this clonotype. The V and J genes are TRBV12-3 or TRBV12-4 and TRBJ1-5, with unresolved D. The germline V and J ends were trimmed by 5 bases and 2 bases, with 13 bases remaining between them. This CDR3 region has 15 residues. CDR3 loop: CASSPLQERNQPQHF. In nucleotides, the CDR3 is TGTGCCAGCAGTCCCCTCCAGGAGCGCAATCAGCCCCAGCATTTT.

The chain employs TRBV6-5 and TRBJ1-6; 9 bases map to TRBD1. V was clipped by 4 bases and J by 0 bases; unmatched bases: 7. CDR1 MNHEY and CDR2 SVGAGI come from the germline V gene. This CDR3 is 18 amino acids long. CDR3 sequence: CASSFGGTGSSYNSPLHF. For the CDR3, the DNA is TGTGCCAGCAGTTTTGGGGGGACAGGGAGCTCCTATAATTCACCCCTCCACTTT.

J is TRBJ1-1 and V is TRBV5-1; 7 bases fit TRBD1. The V gene end was trimmed by 4 bases and the J gene end by 0 bases; junction bases not matched to a gene: 6. This CDR3 has 15 residues. Per germline, CDR1 SGHRS and CDR2 YFSETQ. CDR3 in amino acids: CASSRTGQMNTEAFF. The CDR3 nucleotides are TGCGCCAGCAGCCGGACGGGACAGATGAACACTGAAGCTTTCTTT.

This clonotype was detected ten times or more. J is TRBJ2-5 and V is TRBV4-3, with 9 bases matching TRBD1. The V gene end was trimmed by 1 base and the J gene end by 1 base; junction bases not matched to a gene: 4. The CDR3 covers 16 residues. From germline, CDR1 is LGHNA and CDR2 YSLEER. This CDR3 reads CASSQGQGVGQETQYF. CDR3 sequence (DNA): TGCGCCAGCAGCCAAGGACAGGGGGTTGGCCAAGAGACCCAGTACTTC.

A remark on this clonotype: A much larger clone lies one base from this, so it may be a read error. The chain employs TRBV12-3 or TRBV12-4 and TRBJ1-5; TRBD1 matches 8 bases. V lost 8 bases to trimming and J lost 1 base; unmatched junction nucleotides: 7. The CDR3 runs to 15 residues. CDR3 DNA: TGTGCCAGCGGCGGACAGGGCGTGAGCAATCAGCCCCAGCATTTT. As protein: CASGGQGVSNQPQHF.

CDR3 sequence: CSARDKVDSSYNSPLHF. The CDR3, as DNA: TGCAGTGCTAGAGATAAGGTGGACAGCTCCTATAATTCACCCCTCCACTTT. The chain couples TRBV20-1 to TRBJ1-6, with D perhaps matching TRBD1 (6 bases). The germline gives CDR1 DFQATT, CDR2 SNEGSKA (reference sequence). CDR3 length: 17 residues. V lost 0 bases, J lost 0 bases, and 12 bases lay in between.

J is TRBJ2-3 and V is TRBV27; TRBD2 might be the D (7 bases). The V and J ends lost 3 bases and 0 bases respectively, with 28 bases between them. CDR1 is MNHEY and CDR2 is SMNVEV in the germline V gene (reference sequence). This CDR3 has 21 amino acids. The CDR3 DNA is TGTGCCAGCAGTTTTCGTCCGACTAGCAGGGGTGTAATTTCTAGCACAGATACGCAGTATTTT. This gives the protein CASSFRPTSRGVISSTDTQYF.

The V and J genes are TRBV29-1 and TRBJ2-2; 8 bases agree with TRBD2. The CDR3 extends over 16 amino acids. CDR1 is SQVTM, CDR2 ANQGSEA, per germline. The trim removed 3 bases at V and 3 bases at J, leaving 9 bases unmatched. CDR3 bases: TGCAGCGTTGAGCTGGTTGCGGGGGGCGACACCGGGGAGCTGTTTTTT. Its translation is CSVELVAGGDTGELFF.

The chain has TRBV28 and TRBJ2-1; 9 nucleotides agree with TRBD2. Germline CDR1 and CDR2: MDHEN and SYDVKM. The CDR3 loop spans 13 amino acids. The V gene end was trimmed by 10 bases and the J gene end by 8 bases; junction bases not matched to a gene: 9. DNA of the CDR3: TGTGCCACCCACATGTTAGCGGGAGATGAGCAGTTCTTC. Translating gives CATHMLAGDEQFF.

The J gene is TRBJ2-1, the V gene TRBV5-1, with 7 bases lining up with TRBD1. V shed 1 base, J shed 3 bases, and the junction held 7 bases outside the gene matches. This CDR3 has 16 amino acids. Germline lookup yields CDR1 SGHRS and CDR2 YFSETQ. CDR3 residues: CASSLPQQGHYNEQFF. CDR3 DNA sequence: TGCGCCAGCAGCTTGCCTCAACAGGGGCACTACAATGAGCAGTTCTTC.

The chain carries TRBV12-1 and TRBJ2-4; the DNA was not used to check the table's D call, TRBD1. TRBV12-1 has pseudogene status. The CDR3 has 19 residues. The CDR3 is CASSFVPHRGSLAKNIQYF. The CDR3 DNA reads TGTGCCAGCAGCTTTGTACCTCACCGGGGCAGCCTAGCCAAAAACATTCAGTACTTC.

V and J are TRBV7-9 and TRBJ1-1; perhaps TRBD1 as D (5 bases). The germline V and J ends were trimmed by 1 base and 5 bases, with 17 bases remaining between them. Germline values: CDR1 SEHNR, CDR2 FQNEAQ (reference sequence). The CDR3 length is 16 residues. CDR3 sequence (DNA): TGTGCCAGCAGCTTAGGCGGTGCAGGGTTGGAGACTGAAGCTTTCTTT. Its translation: CASSLGGAGLETEAFF.

This chain connects TRBV2 to TRBJ2-5; D unresolved. Trimming cost V 8 bases and J 2 bases, with 3 bases left between them. The CDR3 loop spans 10 amino acids. Germline lookup yields CDR1 SNHLY and CDR2 FYNNEI. Written as DNA, the CDR3 is TGTGCCAGCGTACAAGAGACCCAGTACTTC. It is translated as CASVQETQYF.

This clonotype was observed a single time. The gene calls are TRBV6-1 and TRBJ1-5; D remains ambiguous. Germline V gives CDR1 MNHNS, CDR2 SASEGT. The CDR3 is made up of 14 amino acids. The V end lost 4 bases, the J end lost 2 bases, and 9 bases lay between the germline ends. CDR3 DNA: TGTGCCAGCAGTGGGGGTCATGGCAATCAGCCCCAGCATTTT. Translation gives CASSGGHGNQPQHF.

This clonotype was detected only once. A much larger clone lies a single base off, so this may be a read error. The chain has TRBV5-6 and TRBJ1-2, with 7 bases aligning to TRBD1. Germline loops: CDR1 SGHDT, CDR2 YYEEEE. CDR3 length: 13 amino acids. In DNA, the CDR3 is TGTACCAGCAGCTCCGGGACAGTTTCTGGCTACACCTTC. This codes for CTSSSGTVSGYTF.

The sample holds a few counts of this clonotype. This rearrangement joins TRBV6-5 to TRBJ1-5; D not certain. V was pared by 6 bases and J by 2 bases, with 8 bases between. CDR1 and CDR2 (germline): MNHEY, SVGAGI. The CDR3 covers 13 residues. The CDR3 DNA is TGTGCCAGCAGAGGCTCGGGCAATCAGCCCCAGCATTTT. Translated, it gives CASRGSGNQPQHF.

The sample holds a few counts of this clonotype. This chain uses TRBV4-3 with TRBJ2-1; D perhaps matches TRBD1 (6 bases). The V gene lost 0 bases and the J gene lost 4 bases, with 10 bases spanning the gap. The length of the CDR3 is 15 residues. Germline lookup yields CDR1 LGHNA and CDR2 YSLEER. The CDR3 is CASSQDRGQYNEQFF. The CDR3 DNA sequence: TGCGCCAGCAGCCAAGATCGCGGACAGTACAATGAGCAGTTCTTC.

This sequence joins TRBV11-1 and TRBJ2-3, with a weak D call TRBD2 (6 bases). V lost 5 bases to trimming and J lost 3 bases, with 21 bases between them. CDR1 is SGHAT and CDR2 is FQDESV in the germline V gene (reference sequence). The CDR3 runs 17 residues. CDR3 protein: CASSHRAGPGSTDTQYF. The DNA for the CDR3 is TGTGCCAGCAGCCATAGGGCGGGACCTGGTTCGACAGATACGCAGTATTTT.

The chain employs TRBV12-3 or TRBV12-4 and TRBJ1-2, with TRBD1 as a possible D gene (5 bases). Trimming shortened V by 4 bases and J by 8 bases, and 17 bases separated the two germline ends. This CDR3 has 14 amino acids. The CDR3 here is CASSYRRNRPGYTF. The CDR3 bases are TGTGCCAGCAGTTACAGGAGGAACCGACCGGGCTACACCTTC.

This rearrangement joins TRBV5-1 to TRBJ1-2; the D is unclear. The CDR3 is made up of 14 amino acids. V was pared by 0 bases and J by 4 bases, with 10 bases between. Germline CDR1 is SGHRS and CDR2 is YFSETQ. DNA of the CDR3: TGCGCCAGCAGCTTGGTTCCGGGAGGCTATGGCTACACCTTC. Amino acid sequence: CASSLVPGGYGYTF.

There are a few counts of this clonotype. The V call is TRBV29-1, the J call TRBJ2-5, with TRBD2 matching over 10 bases. V was clipped by 2 bases and J by 11 bases; unmatched bases: 17. The germline gives CDR1 SQVTM, CDR2 ANQGSEA. This CDR3 is 16 amino acids long. CDR3 bases: TGCAGCGTTGAACAGGGTAGAGTAGCGGGGGGAAATGAGCAGTACTTC. Translation: CSVEQGRVAGGNEQYF.

This chain connects TRBV12-3 or TRBV12-4 to TRBJ2-3; 10 nucleotides agree with TRBD2. The CDR3 consists of 13 residues. With V trimmed by 9 bases and J by 4 bases, 4 bases remained unmatched. In nucleotides, the CDR3 is TGTGCCAGTGAACTAGCGGGACCAGATACGCAGTATTTT. Protein product: CASELAGPDTQYF.

This chain connects TRBV7-9 to TRBJ1-5; 9 nucleotides align to TRBD1. The junction had 8 bases not matched to a gene; V was cut back by 8 bases and J by 6 bases. The CDR3 covers 14 residues. CDR1 and CDR2 from the germline V gene are SEHNR and FQNEAQ (reference sequence). The CDR3 loop reads CASGSQGAVQPQHF. Written as DNA, the CDR3 is TGTGCCAGCGGCTCACAGGGGGCCGTTCAGCCCCAGCATTTT.

This clonotype has ten or more counts. This chain connects TRBV4-1 to TRBJ1-4; D unclear. From germline, CDR1 is MGHRA and CDR2 YSYEKL. Deletions cut 0 bases from V and 3 bases from J, with 11 bases between. This CDR3 region has 16 residues. The DNA for the CDR3 is TGCGCCAGCAGCCAAGAGGCGGGCGTTGCTAATGAAAAACTGTTTTTT. This encodes CASSQEAGVANEKLFF.

This chain connects TRBV5-1 to TRBJ1-5; D may be TRBD1 (5 bases). Germline V lookup: CDR1 SGHRS, CDR2 YFSETQ. The CDR3 consists of 15 residues. Trimming removed 4 bases from V and 5 bases from J, with 16 bases in between. CDR3 residues: CASSPDPGGDQPQHF. Here the CDR3 DNA reads TGCGCCAGCAGCCCGGACCCGGGGGGAGATCAGCCCCAGCATTTT.

This clonotype was seen a handful of times. The chain is built from TRBV24-1 and TRBJ2-2, with D maybe TRBD2 (6 bases). CDR3 length equals 16 residues. Germline V gene data show CDR1 as KGHDR and CDR2 as SFDVKD. Trimming shortened V by 2 bases and J by 0 bases, and 9 bases separated the two germline ends. Here the CDR3 reads CATSDWGVPNTGELFF. The CDR3 DNA follows: TGTGCCACCAGTGATTGGGGGGTCCCGAACACCGGGGAGCTGTTTTTT.

V gene TRBV7-2 combines with J gene TRBJ2-5; 12 bases are a match to TRBD1. The J call is uncertain, as TRBJ2-7 better fits the DNA end. Germline V lookup: CDR1 SGHTA, CDR2 FQGNSA. The CDR3 contains 14 residues. CDR3 residues: CASSRDRGHYEQYF. CDR3 DNA: TGTGCCAGCAGCCGGGACAGGGGGCACTACGAGCAGTACTTC.